This T cell receptor beta chain derives from a study of CD8+ T cells in alopecia areata. Study in general: Each of the treated patients was given oral tofacitinib, 5 to 10 mg twice daily, for moderate-to-severe alopecia areata. Study outcomes and limitations: In scalp samples, resident alphabeta T cells of normal skin are also sequenced. Affected scalp, especially in alopecia totalis/universalis, had a higher clonality than normal scalp did.

Cell sorting was applied to PBMCs, and CD4+ and CD8+ T cells were collected. The CDR3 is 15 residues long. The germline CDR1 and CDR2 sequences are SGHTA and FQGNSA. Trimming removed 1 base from V and 4 bases from J, with 14 bases in between. RNA was extracted and reverse transcribed into cDNA as the sequencing template. The assay was immunoSEQ multiplex PCR, and TCRdb's table has in-frame clones only and misses some. Altogether some 110,000 clones are present, around two fifths being singletons, with the ten largest covering approximately 3.3%. This clone was detected a few times. Its specificity is unknown.

The source of this sequence is a human donor with alopecia areata. Sequencing used CD4+ T cells sorted from blood. The chain has TRBV7-2 and TRBJ2-7, with D perhaps TRBD1 (5 bases). Written as DNA, the CDR3 is TGTGCCAGCAGCTTAGAGGGGCTAGAAACGTACGAGCAGTACTTC. As protein: CASSLEGLETYEQYF.